These T cell receptor beta chains were read from a single sample in a study of spatial heterogeneity in lung cancer. A single record per CDR3 protein comes from TCRdb applying MiXCR to the 5' RACE reads. This sample has about 21,000 distinct CDR3 sequences; about 4.6% occur once, and the top ten carry approximately 7.4%. The sequences come from PBMCs, collected at surgery. All receptors come from a male donor with early-stage non-small cell lung cancer. Both conserved end residues are part of each CDR3. A D gene is named only where the DNA matches it firmly. Size is omitted from some rows. Given values are once, few, many or a class for expanded clones.

CDR3 length: 17
D gene: TRBD1
V gene: TRBV24-1
clone size: NA
J gene: TRBJ2-2
CDR3 protein: CATSDHGTGKSDGELFF
CDR3 DNA: TGTGCCACCAGTGATCACGGGACAGGGAAATCTGACGGGGAGCTGTTTTTT

CDR3 length: 14
D gene: TRBD2
V gene: TRBV6-2/TRBV6-3
clone size: NA
J gene: TRBJ2-7
CDR3 protein: CASSYRVAGVEQYF
CDR3 DNA: TGTGCCAGCAGTTACAGAGTAGCGGGGGTCGAGCAGTACTTC

CDR3 length: 14
D gene: NA
V gene: TRBV7-2
clone size: many
J gene: TRBJ2-3
CDR3 protein: CASSFVISTDTQYF
CDR3 DNA: TGTGCCAGCAGCTTTGTGATCTCGACAGATACGCAGTATTTT

CDR3 length: 13
D gene: TRBD2
V gene: TRBV2
clone size: few
J gene: TRBJ2-5
CDR3 protein: CASTLTSGETQYF
CDR3 DNA: TGTGCCAGCACTTTGACTAGCGGGGAGACCCAGTACTTC

CDR3 length: 16
D gene: TRBD2
V gene: TRBV4-1
clone size: NA
J gene: TRBJ2-3
CDR3 protein: CASSQEGGMAGLTQYF
CDR3 DNA: TGCGCCAGCAGCCAAGAGGGGGGGATGGCGGGGCTTACGCAGTATTTT

CDR3 length: 14
D gene: NA
V gene: TRBV5-6
clone size: many
J gene: TRBJ1-1
CDR3 protein: CASAVGARVTEAFF
CDR3 DNA: TGTGCCAGTGCTGTGGGGGCTCGGGTCACTGAAGCTTTCTTT

CDR3 length: 12
D gene: NA
V gene: TRBV7-2
clone size: medium-sized
J gene: TRBJ2-3
CDR3 protein: CASSLDSDTQYF
CDR3 DNA: TGTGCCAGCAGCTTAGATTCGGATACGCAGTATTTT

CDR3 length: 14
D gene: NA
V gene: TRBV28
clone size: many
J gene: TRBJ2-5
CDR3 protein: CASASSGTIQTQYF
CDR3 DNA: TGTGCCAGCGCCTCTTCCGGGACCATACAGACCCAGTACTTC

CDR3 length: 16
D gene: NA
V gene: TRBV23-1
clone size: many
J gene: TRBJ1-5
CDR3 protein: CASSQLRQGGNQPQHF
CDR3 DNA: TGCGCCAGCAGTCAGCTGCGGCAGGGCGGCAATCAGCCCCAGCATTTT

CDR3 length: 14
D gene: NA
V gene: TRBV7-9
clone size: many
J gene: TRBJ2-7
CDR3 protein: CASRSGTESYEQYF
CDR3 DNA: TGTGCCAGCAGGTCCGGGACGGAGTCCTACGAGCAGTACTTC

CDR3 length: 12
D gene: NA
V gene: TRBV20-1
clone size: many
J gene: TRBJ2-7
CDR3 protein: CSALGASYEQYF
CDR3 DNA: TGCAGTGCTCTAGGGGCTTCCTACGAGCAGTACTTC

CDR3 length: 13
D gene: NA
V gene: TRBV15
clone size: many
J gene: TRBJ1-1
CDR3 protein: CATSREVNTEAFF
CDR3 DNA: TGTGCCACCAGCAGAGAGGTGAACACTGAAGCTTTCTTT

CDR3 length: 12
D gene: NA
V gene: TRBV7-9
clone size: many
J gene: TRBJ1-2
CDR3 protein: CASSSGVAGYTF
CDR3 DNA: TGTGCCAGCAGCTCAGGGGTGGCCGGCTACACCTTC

CDR3 length: 15
D gene: NA
V gene: TRBV5-1
clone size: many
J gene: TRBJ2-3
CDR3 protein: CASSSRATSTDTQYF
CDR3 DNA: TGCGCCAGCAGCTCCCGGGCAACTAGCACAGATACGCAGTATTTT

CDR3 length: 11
D gene: NA
V gene: TRBV5-1
clone size: many
J gene: TRBJ2-7
CDR3 protein: CASSYSYEQYF
CDR3 DNA: TGCGCCAGCAGCTACTCCTACGAGCAGTACTTC

CDR3 length: 16
D gene: NA
V gene: TRBV15
clone size: few
J gene: TRBJ2-3
CDR3 protein: CATSRDLDSRTDTQYF
CDR3 DNA: TGTGCCACCAGCAGAGATCTCGACTCGCGCACAGATACGCAGTATTTT

CDR3 length: 12
D gene: NA
V gene: TRBV2
clone size: many
J gene: TRBJ1-5
CDR3 protein: CASGPVNQPQHF
CDR3 DNA: TGTGCCAGTGGACCGGTAAATCAGCCCCAGCATTTT

CDR3 length: 11
D gene: TRBD1
V gene: TRBV2
clone size: many
J gene: TRBJ2-7
CDR3 protein: CASTPGGEQYF
CDR3 DNA: TGTGCCAGCACCCCAGGGGGCGAGCAGTACTTC

CDR3 length: 17
D gene: TRBD2
V gene: TRBV20-1
clone size: many
J gene: TRBJ2-3
CDR3 protein: CSARDHLAGANTDTQYF
CDR3 DNA: TGCAGTGCTAGAGATCACCTAGCGGGGGCTAACACAGATACGCAGTATTTT

CDR3 length: 15
D gene: NA
V gene: TRBV11-2
clone size: few
J gene: TRBJ2-1
CDR3 protein: CASSFEGSRSNEQFF
CDR3 DNA: TGTGCCAGCAGCTTTGAGGGGTCACGTAGCAATGAGCAGTTCTTC

CDR3 length: 13
D gene: NA
V gene: TRBV29-1
clone size: medium-sized
J gene: TRBJ2-3
CDR3 protein: CSVGTGSTDTQYF
CDR3 DNA: TGCAGCGTTGGAACAGGGAGCACAGATACGCAGTATTTT

CDR3 length: 15
D gene: NA
V gene: TRBV5-1
clone size: many
J gene: TRBJ1-1
CDR3 protein: CASSSGQQMNTEAFF
CDR3 DNA: TGCGCCAGCAGCTCCGGACAGCAAATGAACACTGAAGCTTTCTTT

CDR3 length: 13
D gene: NA
V gene: TRBV9
clone size: many
J gene: TRBJ2-3
CDR3 protein: CASSDGLADTQYF
CDR3 DNA: TGTGCCAGCAGCGACGGACTGGCCGATACGCAGTATTTT

CDR3 length: 16
D gene: NA
V gene: TRBV7-2
clone size: many
J gene: TRBJ2-5
CDR3 protein: CASSPPGRLNQETQYF
CDR3 DNA: TGTGCCAGCAGCCCCCCCGGAAGACTGAACCAAGAGACCCAGTACTTC

CDR3 length: 16
D gene: TRBD2
V gene: TRBV5-1
clone size: many
J gene: TRBJ2-7
CDR3 protein: CASSLREGQSPYEQYF
CDR3 DNA: TGCGCCAGCAGCTTGCGGGAGGGCCAGTCACCCTACGAGCAGTACTTC

CDR3 length: 13
D gene: TRBD1
V gene: TRBV20-1
clone size: many
J gene: TRBJ1-1
CDR3 protein: CSALTGAGTEAFF
CDR3 DNA: TGCAGTGCTCTTACAGGGGCGGGAACTGAAGCTTTCTTT

CDR3 length: 15
D gene: NA
V gene: TRBV27
clone size: many
J gene: TRBJ1-3
CDR3 protein: CASSLIGSAGNTIYF
CDR3 DNA: TGTGCCAGCAGTTTGATCGGGTCTGCTGGAAACACCATATATTTT

CDR3 length: 12
D gene: NA
V gene: TRBV9
clone size: many
J gene: TRBJ2-3
CDR3 protein: CASSARTDTQYF
CDR3 DNA: TGTGCCAGCAGCGCCCGCACAGATACGCAGTATTTT

CDR3 length: 14
D gene: NA
V gene: TRBV11-2
clone size: medium-sized
J gene: TRBJ2-3
CDR3 protein: CASSFFGSTDTQYF
CDR3 DNA: TGTGCCAGCAGCTTTTTCGGATCGACAGATACGCAGTATTTT

CDR3 length: 15
D gene: NA
V gene: TRBV6-1
clone size: many
J gene: TRBJ2-7
CDR3 protein: CASSEALGRAYEQYF
CDR3 DNA: TGTGCCAGCAGTGAAGCGCTAGGCAGGGCCTACGAGCAGTACTTC

CDR3 length: 11
D gene: NA
V gene: TRBV6-2/TRBV6-3
clone size: NA
J gene: TRBJ2-2
CDR3 protein: CASSSTPELFF
CDR3 DNA: TGTGCCAGCAGTTCTACCCCCGAGCTGTTTTTT

CDR3 length: 14
D gene: TRBD2
V gene: TRBV20-1
clone size: NA
J gene: TRBJ2-7
CDR3 protein: CSARDHLAGYEQYF
CDR3 DNA: TGCAGTGCTAGAGATCATCTAGCGGGGTACGAGCAGTACTTC

CDR3 length: 13
D gene: TRBD1
V gene: TRBV6-2/TRBV6-3
clone size: many
J gene: TRBJ2-7
CDR3 protein: CASSARGFYEQYF
CDR3 DNA: TGTGCCAGCAGCGCCAGGGGGTTTTACGAGCAGTACTTC

CDR3 length: 20
D gene: TRBD2
V gene: TRBV7-2
clone size: few
J gene: TRBJ2-7
CDR3 protein: CASSLRGARTSGRLGYEQYF
CDR3 DNA: TGTGCCAGCAGCTTACGCGGGGCGCGGACTAGCGGGAGATTGGGCTACGAGCAGTACTTC

CDR3 length: 15
D gene: TRBD1
V gene: TRBV7-2
clone size: many
J gene: TRBJ2-2
CDR3 protein: CASSWLTGDTGELFF
CDR3 DNA: TGTGCCAGCAGCTGGTTGACAGGGGACACCGGGGAGCTGTTTTTT

CDR3 length: 19
D gene: NA
V gene: TRBV18
clone size: many
J gene: TRBJ2-7
CDR3 protein: CASSPLDRMLALRSYEQYF
CDR3 DNA: TGTGCCAGCTCACCGCTCGACAGGATGCTAGCCCTAAGATCCTACGAGCAGTACTTC

CDR3 length: 15
D gene: NA
V gene: TRBV18
clone size: NA
J gene: TRBJ2-1
CDR3 protein: CASSPARSSYNEQFF
CDR3 DNA: TGTGCCAGCTCACCCGCAAGGAGCTCCTACAATGAGCAGTTCTTC

CDR3 length: 13
D gene: NA
V gene: TRBV12-3/TRBV12-4
clone size: many
J gene: TRBJ1-1
CDR3 protein: CASSSHRDTEAFF
CDR3 DNA: TGTGCCAGCAGCAGTCACAGGGACACTGAAGCTTTCTTT

CDR3 length: 14
D gene: NA
V gene: TRBV5-6
clone size: many
J gene: TRBJ1-4
CDR3 protein: CASSFRDGPLRLNF
CDR3 DNA: TGTGCCAGCAGCTTCCGGGACGGCCCTCTACGTCTGAATTTT

CDR3 length: 16
D gene: NA
V gene: TRBV7-9
clone size: NA
J gene: TRBJ1-1
CDR3 protein: CASGARDRRANTEAFF
CDR3 DNA: TGTGCCAGCGGCGCCAGGGACCGGAGAGCGAACACTGAAGCTTTCTTT

CDR3 length: 15
D gene: TRBD1
V gene: TRBV5-1
clone size: NA
J gene: TRBJ1-1
CDR3 protein: CASSWTGALDTEAFF
CDR3 DNA: TGCGCCAGCAGCTGGACAGGGGCATTAGACACTGAAGCTTTCTTT

CDR3 length: 17
D gene: NA
V gene: TRBV27
clone size: medium-sized
J gene: TRBJ1-4
CDR3 protein: CASSSLQRGGIKEKLFF
CDR3 DNA: TGTGCCAGCAGTTCCCTCCAGAGGGGCGGTATAAAAGAAAAACTGTTTTTT

CDR3 length: 15
D gene: TRBD1
V gene: TRBV11-1
clone size: many
J gene: TRBJ2-2
CDR3 protein: CASTLDRAGTGELFF
CDR3 DNA: TGTGCCAGCACCCTCGACAGGGCTGGGACCGGGGAGCTGTTTTTT

CDR3 length: 13
D gene: NA
V gene: TRBV30
clone size: NA
J gene: TRBJ2-7
CDR3 protein: CAWSTLPLYEQYF
CDR3 DNA: TGTGCCTGGAGCACGTTGCCGCTCTACGAGCAGTACTTC

CDR3 length: 15
D gene: TRBD1
V gene: TRBV7-9
clone size: many
J gene: TRBJ2-4
CDR3 protein: CASSPWTGEADIQYF
CDR3 DNA: TGTGCCAGCAGCCCCTGGACAGGGGAAGCGGACATTCAGTACTTC

CDR3 length: 18
D gene: TRBD1
V gene: TRBV6-1
clone size: NA
J gene: TRBJ1-4
CDR3 protein: CASSESSRTHRGYEKLFF
CDR3 DNA: TGTGCCAGCAGTGAATCATCAAGAACCCACAGGGGATACGAAAAACTGTTTTTT

CDR3 length: 16
D gene: NA
V gene: TRBV6-1
clone size: NA
J gene: TRBJ2-3
CDR3 protein: CASRTSGTAIIDTQYF
CDR3 DNA: TGTGCCAGCAGGACGTCCGGGACGGCGATCATTGATACGCAGTATTTT

CDR3 length: 15
D gene: TRBD2
V gene: TRBV30
clone size: many
J gene: TRBJ2-1
CDR3 protein: CAWSKGLAGGIEQFF
CDR3 DNA: TGTGCCTGGAGTAAGGGACTAGCGGGGGGTATCGAGCAGTTCTTC

CDR3 length: 14
D gene: TRBD2
V gene: TRBV10-3
clone size: many
J gene: TRBJ2-1
CDR3 protein: CAISEGSRGGEQFF
CDR3 DNA: TGTGCCATCAGTGAAGGAAGCCGGGGGGGTGAGCAGTTCTTC

CDR3 length: 12
D gene: NA
V gene: TRBV13
clone size: many
J gene: TRBJ2-1
CDR3 protein: CASSPYRNEQFF
CDR3 DNA: TGTGCCAGCTCCCCGTATCGCAATGAGCAGTTCTTC

CDR3 length: 13
D gene: NA
V gene: TRBV5-5
clone size: many
J gene: TRBJ1-2
CDR3 protein: CASSRQGPYGYTF
CDR3 DNA: TGTGCCAGCAGCCGTCAGGGGCCCTATGGCTACACCTTC

CDR3 length: 13
D gene: TRBD1
V gene: TRBV2
clone size: many
J gene: TRBJ1-1
CDR3 protein: CASRSTGEPEAFF
CDR3 DNA: TGTGCCAGCAGGAGTACAGGGGAACCTGAAGCTTTCTTT

CDR3 length: 15
D gene: TRBD1
V gene: TRBV5-1
clone size: many
J gene: TRBJ1-1
CDR3 protein: CASSLGDRAHTEAFF
CDR3 DNA: TGCGCCAGCAGCTTGGGGGACAGGGCCCACACTGAAGCTTTCTTT

CDR3 length: 15
D gene: TRBD2
V gene: TRBV29-1
clone size: medium-sized
J gene: TRBJ2-3
CDR3 protein: CSVGRTSGNPDTQYF
CDR3 DNA: TGCAGCGTTGGTCGGACTAGCGGGAACCCAGATACGCAGTATTTT